This T cell receptor beta chain was sequenced in a study of siplizumab effects on memory and regulatory T cells. The table came from immunoSEQ multiplex PCR; TCRdb's copy has only in-frame clones and leaves some out. The table records fewer than 85,000 clones, about 91% of them present only once. Points on this clone: Its matching antigen is unknown.

The study's findings and limits: Under siplizumab, an average roughly 63% of mappable alloreactive CD4+ clones were Treg-derived, compared with approximately 30% in controls.

The V end was cut by 4 bases, the J end by 3 bases, with 13 bases between. CDR3 length: 14 residues. Germline lookup yields CDR1 SGHDT and CDR2 YYEEEE. Sequenced material: Tregs sorted from blood. This chain uses TRBV5-6 with TRBJ2-5, with a tentative D call TRBD1 (6 bases). This TCR was recovered from a human donor in good health. For the CDR3, the DNA is TGTGCCAGCAGCCTAGACAGGTGGGAAGAGACCCAGTACTTC. Protein sequence: CASSLDRWEETQYF.